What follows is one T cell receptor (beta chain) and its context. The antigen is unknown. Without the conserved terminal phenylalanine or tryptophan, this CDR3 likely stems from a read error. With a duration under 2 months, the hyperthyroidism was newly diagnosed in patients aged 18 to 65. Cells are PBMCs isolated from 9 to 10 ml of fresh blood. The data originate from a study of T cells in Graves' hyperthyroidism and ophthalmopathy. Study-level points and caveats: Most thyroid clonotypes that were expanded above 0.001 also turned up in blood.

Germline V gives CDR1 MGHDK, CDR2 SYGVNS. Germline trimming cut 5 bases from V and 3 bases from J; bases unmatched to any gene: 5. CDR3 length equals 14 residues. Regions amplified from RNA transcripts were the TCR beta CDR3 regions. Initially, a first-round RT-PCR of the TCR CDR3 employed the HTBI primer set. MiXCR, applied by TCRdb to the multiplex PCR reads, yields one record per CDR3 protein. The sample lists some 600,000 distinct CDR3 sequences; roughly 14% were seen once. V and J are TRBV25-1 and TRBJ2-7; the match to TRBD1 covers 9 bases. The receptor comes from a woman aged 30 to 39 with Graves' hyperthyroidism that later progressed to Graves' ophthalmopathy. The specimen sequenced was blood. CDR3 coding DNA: TGTGCCAGCAGTCAACCGGGACAGGGCTACGAGCAGTACTTA. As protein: CASSQPGQGYEQYL.